The clone carrying this T cell receptor beta chain turned up a few times. The assay was immunoSEQ multiplex PCR, and TCRdb's table has in-frame clones only and misses some. The top ten clones hold about 0.34% of a sample with about 380,000 clones, about 96% of them seen once. CDR3 length: 15 residues. Trimming pared 2 bases from V and 0 bases from J, leaving 12 bases between. Germline values: CDR1 SGDLS, CDR2 YYNGEE. This sample stems from a study of shared clonotypes between healthy human individuals. The clonotype was recovered from a man aged 25 to 40 in good health. The chain links TRBV9 to TRBJ2-7; a weak D match, TRBD2 (6 bases). Sequenced material: memory CD8+ T cells sorted from blood. Subset specified: CD45RO+ cells pooled with CCR7-negative TemRA cells. The CDR3 DNA sequence: TGTGCCAGCAGCGTGAAAGCGGGTCGCTCCTACGAGCAGTACTTC. Translating it yields CASSVKAGRSYEQYF.